This T cell receptor beta chain comes out of a study of CD8+ T cells in alopecia areata. Turning to the study itself: Treated patients took oral tofacitinib at 5 to 10 mg twice daily.

Sampling of alopecia areata patients yielded lesional scalp punch biopsies as well as peripheral blood. Study-wide results and limits: Clonality was higher in lesional than normal scalp, especially in alopecia totalis/universalis. Possibly because of HLA-related factors, TCR sharing was less clear across patients than in mice.

The CDR3 length is 13 residues. Germline V gene data show CDR1 as LNHDA and CDR2 as SQIVND (reference sequence). Trimming took off 5 bases at V and 5 bases at J, with 13 bases between the two ends. With respect to this clone: Its antigen remains unidentified.

RNA extraction was followed by reverse transcription into cDNA, which acted as the sequencing template. The data were produced by immunoSEQ multiplex PCR, yet TCRdb's version contains in-frame clones alone and is incomplete. The data hold just over 150,000 clones, with 50% to 65% observed a single time. The TCR originated in a human donor with alopecia areata. This specimen was CD8+ T cells sorted from blood, taken at week 0. This rearrangement joins TRBV19 to TRBJ2-7; D is uncertain. CDR3 sequence reads: CASSLVRGDEQYF. Here the CDR3 DNA reads TGTGCCAGTAGTCTCGTTCGTGGGGACGAGCAGTACTTC. Full variable domain (missing parts from reference TRBV19 and TRBJ2-7): DGGITQSPKYLFRKEGQNVTLSCEQNLNHDAMYWYRQDPGQGLRLIYYSQIVNDFQKGDIAEGYSVSREKKESFPLTVTSAQKNPTAFYLCASSLVRGDEQYFGPGTRLTVT.